The clone carrying this T cell receptor (beta chain) was recorded at least ten times. Its antigen remains unidentified. These data are taken from a study of prognosis after radiotherapy for stage I lung cancer. Overall study context: The study included fourteen patients with newly diagnosed primary stage I lung tumors and several with oligometastatic NSCLC after surgical resection of the primary tumor.

Assessment by CT and PET/CT found all patients node-negative, and none had prior chemotherapy, radiotherapy or other malignancies. At both of two time points, roughly 6.3 milliliters of peripheral blood were drawn. Whole-study findings and limits: Post-treatment Shannon entropy following stereotactic body radiation therapy was lower among patients who developed distant metastases.

This CDR3 is 14 amino acids long. V lost 3 bases, J lost 5 bases, and 6 bases stayed unmatched. Germline V gene data show CDR1 as LNHDA and CDR2 as SQIVND (reference sequence). Genomic DNA yielded TCR beta CDR3, amplified by two-round multiplex PCR. TRBV and TRBJ genes each had their own specific primers in first-round PCR. TCRdb re-analysed the multiplex PCR reads in MiXCR, keeping a single row per CDR3 protein. There are around 16,000 distinct CDR3 sequences in the sample; 15% to 20% occur only once, and roughly 38% lies in the top ten. This receptor was obtained from a donor over 45 with non-small cell lung cancer. This material consisted of PBMCs, taken before or after stereotactic body radiation therapy (not recorded which). The chain has TRBV19 and TRBJ1-2; TRBD1 agrees at 7 bases. CDR3 sequence: CASSMPDRVYGYTF. The CDR3 nucleotides are TGTGCCAGTAGTATGCCAGACAGGGTTTATGGCTACACCTTC.